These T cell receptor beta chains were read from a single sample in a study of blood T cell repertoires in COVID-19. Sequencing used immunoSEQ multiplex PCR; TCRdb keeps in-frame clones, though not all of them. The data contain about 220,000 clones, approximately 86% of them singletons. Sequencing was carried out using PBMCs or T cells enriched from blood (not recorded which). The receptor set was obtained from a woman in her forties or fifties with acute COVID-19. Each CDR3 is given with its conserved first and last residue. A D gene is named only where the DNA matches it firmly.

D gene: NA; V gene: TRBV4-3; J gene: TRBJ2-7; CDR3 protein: CASSQTEGVYEQYF
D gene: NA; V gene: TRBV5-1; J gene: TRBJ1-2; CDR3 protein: CASGPAAGNGYTF
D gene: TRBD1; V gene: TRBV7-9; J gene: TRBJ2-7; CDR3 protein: CASSLQGARYEQYF
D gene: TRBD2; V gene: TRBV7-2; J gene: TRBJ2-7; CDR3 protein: CASSSRLANEQYF
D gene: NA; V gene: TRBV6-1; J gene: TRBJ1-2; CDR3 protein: CASSESGYGYTF
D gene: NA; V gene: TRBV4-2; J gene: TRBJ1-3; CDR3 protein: CASSQELMAGNTIYF
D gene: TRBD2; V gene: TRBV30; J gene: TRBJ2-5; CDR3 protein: CACSLAGETQYF
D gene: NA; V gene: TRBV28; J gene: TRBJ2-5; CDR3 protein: CASSLSQGYETQYF
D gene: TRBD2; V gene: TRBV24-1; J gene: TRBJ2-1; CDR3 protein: CATSDRRGSYNEQFF
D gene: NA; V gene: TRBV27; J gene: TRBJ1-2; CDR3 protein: CASRGNDRFRYGYTF
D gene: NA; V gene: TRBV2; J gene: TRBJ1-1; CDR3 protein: CASSLTDLNTEAFF
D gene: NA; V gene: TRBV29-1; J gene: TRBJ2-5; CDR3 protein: CSVEDRTTFLQTQYF
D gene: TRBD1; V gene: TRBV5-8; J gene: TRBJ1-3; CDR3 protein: CASSAGTGSSGNTIYF
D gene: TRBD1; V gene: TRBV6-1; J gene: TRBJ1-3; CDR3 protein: CASSELQGAGNTIYF
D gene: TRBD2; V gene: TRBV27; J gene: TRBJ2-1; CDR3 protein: CASSLGTSGSYNEQFF
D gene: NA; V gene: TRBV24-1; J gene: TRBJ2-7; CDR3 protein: CATSEARGYEQYF
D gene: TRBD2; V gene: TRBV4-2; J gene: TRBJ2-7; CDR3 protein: CASSRTFSGRAIYEQYF
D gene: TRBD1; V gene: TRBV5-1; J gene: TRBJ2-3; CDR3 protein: CASSLGTATDTQYF
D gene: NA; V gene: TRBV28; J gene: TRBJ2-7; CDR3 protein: CASSSHRSPLSYEQYF
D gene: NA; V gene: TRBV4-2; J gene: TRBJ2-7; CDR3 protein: CASSQERYEQYF
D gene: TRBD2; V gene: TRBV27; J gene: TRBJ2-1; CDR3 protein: CASSFSGRADQFF
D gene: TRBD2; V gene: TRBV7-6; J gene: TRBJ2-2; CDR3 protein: CASSLESSGSGGTGELFF
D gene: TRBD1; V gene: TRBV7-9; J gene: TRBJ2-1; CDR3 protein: CASSFISGRGGDEQFF
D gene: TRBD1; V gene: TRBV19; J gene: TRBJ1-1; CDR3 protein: CASRETHGNIRGTEAFF
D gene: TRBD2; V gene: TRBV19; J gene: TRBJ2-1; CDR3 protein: CASSRTSAHEQFF
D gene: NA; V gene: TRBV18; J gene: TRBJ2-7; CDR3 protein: CASSPPGTGTYEQYF
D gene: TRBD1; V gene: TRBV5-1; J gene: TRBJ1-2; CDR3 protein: CASSWDSNNYGYTF
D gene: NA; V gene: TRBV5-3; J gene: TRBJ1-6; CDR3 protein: CARSLQDSGVNSPLHF
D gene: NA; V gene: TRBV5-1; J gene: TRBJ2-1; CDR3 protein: CASSLGAGGPNEQFF
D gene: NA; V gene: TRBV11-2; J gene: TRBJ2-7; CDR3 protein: CASSFVAAYEQYF
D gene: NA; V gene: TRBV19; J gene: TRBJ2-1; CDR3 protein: CASSIGHTLSSYNEQFF
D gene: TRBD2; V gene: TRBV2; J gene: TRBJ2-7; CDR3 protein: CASCSGSSYEQYF
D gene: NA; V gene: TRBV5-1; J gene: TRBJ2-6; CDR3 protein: CASSSRSPAAGANVLTF
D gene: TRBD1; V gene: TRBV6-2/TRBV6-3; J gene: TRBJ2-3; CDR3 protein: CASSYLGQGSTDTQYF
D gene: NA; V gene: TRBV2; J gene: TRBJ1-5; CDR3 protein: CASSFSDSNQPQHF
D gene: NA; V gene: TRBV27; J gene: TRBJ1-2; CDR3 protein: CASSSRLGPYGYTF
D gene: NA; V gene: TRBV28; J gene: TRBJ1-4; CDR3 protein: CASSSGGASATNEKLFF
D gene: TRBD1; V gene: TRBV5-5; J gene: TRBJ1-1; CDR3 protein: CASSFLQGATVKGAFF
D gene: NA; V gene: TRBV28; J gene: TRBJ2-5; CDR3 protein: CASTRQQETQYF
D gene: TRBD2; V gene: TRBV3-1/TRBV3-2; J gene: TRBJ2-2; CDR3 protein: CASSQDLLAYTGELFF
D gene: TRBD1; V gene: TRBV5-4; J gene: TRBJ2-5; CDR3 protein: CASSHTGGGEETQYF
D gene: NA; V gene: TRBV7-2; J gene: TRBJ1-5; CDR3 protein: CASSLVSGNSNQPQHF
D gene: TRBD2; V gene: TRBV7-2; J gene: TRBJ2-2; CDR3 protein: CASSLGQRGTGELFF
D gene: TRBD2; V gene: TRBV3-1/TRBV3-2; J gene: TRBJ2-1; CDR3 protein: CASSQDWTSGSPYNEQFF
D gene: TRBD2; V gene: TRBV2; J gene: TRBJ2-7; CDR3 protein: CAGRGGLYYEQYF